This T cell receptor (beta chain) was retrieved from a study of T cell responses to AZD1222 COVID-19 vaccine. With respect to this clone: Its target is not known.

Assay: immunoSEQ multiplex PCR; the TCRdb copy retains only in-frame clones and omits some. The sample gives 140,000 or so clones, approximately 92% of which show up once; roughly 1.8% is in the top ten. Whole-study results and caveats: Unmutated variant regions are reportedly targeted by nearly half of spike-specific TCRs.

V dropped 6 bases and J dropped 0 bases, with 12 bases sitting between them. This CDR3 comprises 15 residues. Germline V CDR1 and CDR2: LNHDA, SQIVND (reference sequence). The TCR sequence derives from an adult in good health. The chain carries TRBV19 and TRBJ1-3, with D hard to call. Specimen: peripheral blood, collected on day 0 of AZD1222 vaccination. The CDR3 DNA sequence: TGTGCCAGTAGGGCCGACGGCTTCTCTGGAAACACCATATATTTT. Translated: CASRADGFSGNTIYF.